The 30 T cell receptor beta chains below come from one sample, sequenced in a study of cytomegalovirus exposure and HLA in healthy donors. Use of 60 Vbeta and 13 Jbeta primers characterized the PCR. TCRdb keeps only in-frame clones here, not all; method: immunoSEQ multiplex PCR. The profile shows some 32,000 clones, around nine tenths of them singletons. The sequenced material came from PBMCs. The receptors originated from a boy between 10 and 17 years old in good health and CMV-seronegative.

The chain is built from TRBV2 and TRBJ1-4; TRBD1 matches at 7 bases. The CDR3 is made up of 14 amino acids. With V trimmed by 7 bases and J by 5 bases, 7 bases remained unmatched. Germline CDR1 is SNHLY and CDR2 is FYNNEI. CDR3 sequence: CASKTGEGNEKLFF. The CDR3 DNA follows: TGTGCCAGCAAAACAGGGGAAGGAAATGAAAAACTGTTTTTT.

CDR3 loop: CASTAPDRGNTGELFF. The CDR3 region has the DNA TGTGCCAGCACCGCCCCGGACAGGGGAAACACCGGGGAGCTGTTTTTT. The chain uses TRBV28 and TRBJ2-2, with 9 bases fitting TRBD1. Looked up from germline, CDR1 is MDHEN and CDR2 is SYDVKM. The CDR3 spans 16 residues. J was trimmed by 2 bases and V by 7 bases; bases with no gene match: 8.

The genes are TRBV18 and TRBJ2-7; no reliable D call. Looked up from germline, CDR1 is KGHSH and CDR2 is LQKENI. Trimming took 2 bases from V and 3 from J, leaving 20 bases between them. CDR3 length: 17 amino acids. CDR3: CASSPVVWSTDRYEQYF. In nucleotides, the CDR3 is TGTGCCAGCTCACCAGTGGTTTGGTCAACAGACCGCTACGAGCAGTACTTC.

This clone occurred a few times. The V call is TRBV6-1, the J call TRBJ2-7, with TRBD2 as a possible D gene (5 bases). Deletions cut 10 bases from V and 2 bases from J, with 15 bases between. Germline V gives CDR1 MNHNS, CDR2 SASEGT. The CDR3 runs 13 residues. This CDR3 reads CAILDGEAYEQYF. The CDR3 DNA follows: TGTGCCATCCTCGACGGGGAAGCCTACGAGCAGTACTTC.

The chain employs TRBV4-1 and TRBJ2-1, with TRBD2 matching over 7 bases. The CDR3 is made up of 19 amino acids. The germline V gene has CDR1 MGHRA and CDR2 YSYEKL. V was pared by 0 bases and J by 9 bases, with 20 bases of the junction left unmatched. CDR3 in amino acids: CASSQERRRVAGTLTEQFF. CDR3 nucleotide sequence: TGCGCCAGCAGCCAAGAACGTAGGCGAGTAGCGGGCACCTTAACTGAGCAGTTCTTC.

V and J are TRBV7-8 and TRBJ2-4; no firm D call. This CDR3 contains 15 residues. Trimming shortened V by 6 bases and J by 0 bases, and 12 bases separated the two germline ends. Germline assignment: CDR1 SGHVS and CDR2 FQNEAQ. CDR3 loop: CASSPPGLAKNIQYF. The CDR3 region has the DNA TGTGCCAGCAGTCCCCCAGGCTTAGCCAAAAACATTCAGTACTTC.

V is TRBV5-1 and J is TRBJ2-2; 8 bases are a match to TRBD1. The CDR3 contains 19 residues. Trimming removed 4 bases from V and 0 bases from J; junction bases left unmatched: 14. The germline V gene has CDR1 SGHRS and CDR2 YFSETQ. The CDR3 DNA reads as TGCGCCAGCAGCCGTGATGACAGGGGATATTACGCGAACACCGGGGAGCTGTTTTTT. Encoded protein: CASSRDDRGYYANTGELFF.

In this sample, this clone turned up once. V gene TRBV6-1 combines with J gene TRBJ2-7, with 8 bases that match TRBD1. Germline V gives CDR1 MNHNS, CDR2 SASEGT. With 6 bases clipped from V and 2 bases from J, the junction kept 9 bases outside the gene matches. This CDR3 has 15 residues. The CDR3 sequence is CASRLEETGAYEQYF. The CDR3 DNA follows: TGTGCCAGCAGGCTAGAGGAGACAGGGGCCTACGAGCAGTACTTC.

The chain combines TRBV27 with TRBJ1-5; D not resolved. CDR3 length: 13 amino acids. From germline, CDR1 is MNHEY and CDR2 SMNVEV (reference sequence). The V end was cut by 3 bases, the J end by 0 bases, with 3 bases between. The CDR3 sequence: CASSFSSNQPQHF. The CDR3 nucleotides are TGTGCCAGCAGTTTCTCTAGCAATCAGCCCCAGCATTTT.

This rearrangement joins TRBV19 to TRBJ2-7, with D maybe TRBD2 (6 bases). The CDR3 runs 15 residues. With 3 bases removed from V and 4 bases from J, the gap between germline ends came to 16 bases. The germline CDR1 and CDR2 sequences are LNHDA and SQIVND (reference sequence). The CDR3 DNA reads TGTGCCAGTAGTATCCAGGGAGGTGCGGTTTACGAGCAGTACTTC. Translated: CASSIQGGAVYEQYF.

The chain couples TRBV28 to TRBJ1-5; D is possibly TRBD1 (5 bases). The CDR3 extends over 12 amino acids. Trimming cost V 6 bases and J 9 bases, with 12 bases left between them. CDR1 MDHEN and CDR2 SYDVKM come from the germline V gene. The CDR3 coding sequence is TGTGCCAGCAGCTCCGAGGGACTGCCCCAGCATTTT. This sequence encodes CASSSEGLPQHF.

The chain carries TRBV6-4 and TRBJ2-3; perhaps TRBD2 as D (6 bases). Germline assignment: CDR1 MRHNA and CDR2 SNTAGT. CDR3 length equals 15 residues. V was clipped by 3 bases and J by 4 bases, with 14 bases between them. The CDR3 loop reads CASSERLEGADTQYF. The DNA for the CDR3 is TGTGCCAGCAGTGAGAGACTAGAGGGTGCAGATACGCAGTATTTT.

Only one count was recorded for this clone. The rearrangement uses TRBV10-3 and TRBJ2-3; 9 bases fit TRBD1. The germline V gene encodes CDR1 ENHRY and CDR2 SYGVKD. This CDR3 is 17 amino acids long. The V segment lost 11 bases and the J segment 3 bases; nucleotides outside the gene matches: 18. The CDR3 spells CAVSGTGLISGTDTQYF. As DNA, the CDR3 is TGTGCCGTCTCCGGGACAGGGTTGATTTCAGGTACAGATACGCAGTATTTT.

CDR3 amino acids: CASTRDYLTGELFF. CDR3 bases: TGTGCCAGTACACGGGACTACCTCACCGGGGAGCTGTTTTTT. The rearrangement uses TRBV6-4 and TRBJ2-2; 7 positions match TRBD2. J lost 4 bases, V lost 9 bases, and 8 bases had no gene match. This CDR3 comprises 14 residues. CDR1 and CDR2 from the germline V gene are MRHNA and SNTAGT.

This clone was recorded once. The chain has TRBV6-6 and TRBJ1-2; the D is unclear. The V gene's germline CDR1 is MNHNY and CDR2 SVGAGI (reference sequence). V lost 2 bases to trimming and J lost 1 base, with 14 bases between them. There are 16 residues in the CDR3. The CDR3: CASSYGSEVLNYGYTF. The CDR3 DNA reads TGTGCCAGCAGTTACGGTTCAGAGGTTCTTAACTATGGCTACACCTTC.

The J gene is TRBJ2-1, the V gene TRBV20-1; D possibly corresponds to TRBD1 (5 bases). V lost 4 bases to trimming and J lost 7 bases, with 8 bases between them. This CDR3 region has 11 residues. The germline CDR1 and CDR2 sequences are DFQATT and SNEGSKA (reference sequence). The CDR3 loop is CSATTGNEQFF. CDR3 bases: TGCAGTGCTACAACAGGAAATGAGCAGTTCTTC.

This rearrangement joins TRBV7-8 to TRBJ2-2, with TRBD1 matching 7 bases. V lost 7 bases and J lost 4; bases outside the gene matches: 12. Germline V gene data show CDR1 as SGHVS and CDR2 as FQNEAQ. This CDR3 contains 16 residues. The CDR3 here is CASTRPTTGSTGELFF. In DNA, the CDR3 is TGTGCCAGCACCCGACCGACGACAGGGAGCACCGGGGAGCTGTTTTTT.

The rearrangement uses TRBV5-4 and TRBJ2-2, with TRBD1 identical over 10 bases. The CDR3 extends over 13 amino acids. From germline, CDR1 is SGHNT and CDR2 YYREEE (reference sequence). V lost 7 bases, J lost 3 bases, and 0 bases stayed unmatched. This CDR3 is CASGQGDTGELFF. Written as DNA, the CDR3 is TGTGCCAGCGGACAGGGGGACACCGGGGAGCTGTTTTTT.

This clone was observed a few times. V and J are TRBV19 and TRBJ1-5; no reliable D call. Germline V lookup: CDR1 LNHDA, CDR2 SQIVND (reference sequence). V was cut by 2 bases and J by 2 bases, with 13 bases left in between. The CDR3 consists of 16 residues. CDR3 sequence: CASSITTGVGNQPQHF. The CDR3 nucleotides are TGTGCCAGTAGTATAACGACCGGGGTTGGCAATCAGCCCCAGCATTTT. Full variable domain (outside the CDR3, taken from reference TRBV19 and TRBJ1-5): DGGITQSPKYLFRKEGQNVTLSCEQNLNHDAMYWYRQDPGQGLRLIYYSQIVNDFQKGDIAEGYSVSREKKESFPLTVTSAQKNPTAFYLCASSITTGVGNQPQHFGDGTRLSIL.

This clone was observed a single time. The V call is TRBV14, the J call TRBJ2-3; 11 nucleotides line up with TRBD2. The CDR3 extends over 15 amino acids. Germline V CDR1 and CDR2: SGHDN, FVKESK. V was pared by 4 bases and J by 3 bases, with 3 bases of the junction left unmatched. This chain's CDR3 is CASSPGLAVTDTQYF. The CDR3 nucleotides are TGTGCCAGCAGCCCGGGACTAGCGGTTACAGATACGCAGTATTTT. The whole variable domain, filled in from reference TRBV14 and TRBJ2-3, reads EAGVTQFPSHSVIEKGQTVTLRCDPISGHDNLYWYRRVMGKEIKFLLHFVKESKQDESGMPNNRFLAERTGGTYSTLKVQPAELEDSGVYFCASSPGLAVTDTQYFGPGTRLTVL.

CDR3 in DNA: TGCGCCAGCGGTACAGGGGCGGGTAATGAAAAACTGTTTTTT. This translates into CASGTGAGNEKLFF. The chain has TRBV5-1 and TRBJ1-4; 7 nucleotides line up with TRBD1. This CDR3 comprises 14 residues. Trimming at V came to 7 bases and at J to 4 bases, leaving 7 bases not matched to a gene. Per germline, CDR1 SGHRS and CDR2 YFSETQ.

This chain links TRBV6-5 with TRBJ1-1, with 10 bases aligning to TRBD1. Germline V CDR1 and CDR2: MNHEY, SVGAGI. This CDR3 has 15 amino acids. Trimming took 6 bases from V and 0 from J; bases not matched to a gene: 4. The CDR3 nucleotides are TGTGCCAGCAGCGGACAGGGGGGCATGAACACTGAAGCTTTCTTT. Translating it yields CASSGQGGMNTEAFF.

V usage is TRBV6-1 and J usage is TRBJ1-1; D remains ambiguous. Germline CDR1 and CDR2: MNHNS and SASEGT. The germline V and J ends were trimmed by 4 bases and 8 bases, with 14 bases remaining between them. The CDR3 is 13 amino acids. The CDR3 region has the DNA TGTGCCAGCAGTGGCCGGAGGGCAAACGAAGCTTTCTTT. As protein: CASSGRRANEAFF.

This clone was counted only a few times. The rearrangement links TRBV6-5 to TRBJ1-6, with D unclear. Trimming took off 4 bases at V and 9 bases at J, with 7 bases between the two ends. CDR3 length: 12 amino acids. CDR1 MNHEY and CDR2 SVGAGI come from the germline V gene. The CDR3 DNA is TGTGCCAGCAGTTTGGGGAGTTCACCCCTCCACTTT. This codes for CASSLGSSPLHF.

This clone has only one observation. The rearrangement links TRBV28 to TRBJ1-5, with TRBD1 as a possible D gene (5 bases). CDR1 is MDHEN, CDR2 SYDVKM, per germline. The CDR3 covers 12 residues. V was shortened by 7 bases and J by 3 bases, with 7 bases between the two germline ends. CDR3 loop: CASKGPNQPQHF. In DNA, the CDR3 is TGTGCCAGCAAGGGGCCCAATCAGCCCCAGCATTTT.

As DNA, the CDR3 is TGTGCCAGCGGGGGGTTGGGTGAAAAACTGTTTTTT. Amino acid sequence: CASGGLGEKLFF. The chain recombines TRBV5-4 with TRBJ1-4, with a weak D call TRBD1 (5 bases). The germline V gene encodes CDR1 SGHNT and CDR2 YYREEE (reference sequence). The CDR3 has 12 residues. V was clipped by 7 bases and J by 7 bases, with 11 bases between them.

The chain recombines TRBV4-2 with TRBJ2-7; 14 positions agree with TRBD2. CDR3 size: 16 residues. J gave up 5 bases and V 3 bases, and 6 bases lay outside the gene matches. The V gene's germline CDR1 is LGHNA and CDR2 YNFKEQ. The DNA of the CDR3 is TGTGCCAGCAGCCAGACTAGCGGGGGGGCCTCGCACGAGCAGTACTTC. This encodes CASSQTSGGASHEQYF.

This clone was picked up one time. The rearrangement uses TRBV14 and TRBJ2-3; 9 nucleotides line up with TRBD1. CDR1 and CDR2 from the germline V gene are SGHDN and FVKESK. This CDR3 contains 16 residues. V shed 4 bases and J 2 bases; nucleotides not matched to a gene: 7. CDR3: CASSRDDRGITDTQYF. In DNA, the CDR3 is TGTGCCAGCAGCCGGGATGACAGGGGGATCACAGATACGCAGTATTTT.

The V gene is TRBV18, the J gene TRBJ1-5; TRBD1 aligns across 10 bases. J lost 4 bases, V lost 4 bases, and 1 base had no gene match. Germline V gene lookup returns CDR1 KGHSH and CDR2 LQKENI. This CDR3 has 14 amino acids. This CDR3 reads CASSQGQGNQPQHF. CDR3 nucleotides: TGTGCCAGCTCACAGGGACAGGGGAATCAGCCCCAGCATTTT.

This clone appeared a single time. The chain joins TRBV5-4 to TRBJ2-1; tentatively, D is TRBD1 (5 bases). CDR1 and CDR2 (germline): SGHNT, YYREEE (reference sequence). The CDR3 loop spans 17 amino acids. V gave up 2 bases and J gave up 0 bases, with 15 bases separating them. The CDR3 nucleotides are TGTGCCAGCAGCTTATCTGGAGTTAGGGGCTCCTACAATGAGCAGTTCTTC. It encodes CASSLSGVRGSYNEQFF.